Following are 26 T cell receptor beta chains from one sample sequenced in a study of brain metastases from non-small cell lung cancer. The protocol was immunoSEQ multiplex PCR, while the TCRdb copy is restricted to in-frame clones and leaves out a portion. The sample records under 1,500 clones, approximately 80% being singletons. Source material: tissue from a brain metastasis. The receptors were gathered from a donor aged 40 or older with non-small cell lung cancer.

The rearrangement uses TRBV10-3 and TRBJ1-2; D may be TRBD1 (5 bases). CDR3 length equals 13 residues. V was pared by 5 bases and J by 3 bases, with 10 bases between. Germline CDR1 reads ENHRY; CDR2 reads SYGVKD. The CDR3 sequence: CAISPTEDYGYTF. The CDR3 nucleotides are TGTGCCATCAGTCCGACAGAGGACTATGGCTACACCTTC.

The CDR3 DNA reads as TGCGCCAGCAGCTTGGAATCAGATACGCAGTATTTT. It specifies CASSLESDTQYF. This chain joins TRBV5-1 and TRBJ2-3, with D hard to call. The V and J ends lost 0 bases and 4 bases respectively, with 3 bases between them. Germline CDR1 reads SGHRS; CDR2 reads YFSETQ. There are 12 residues in the CDR3.

The chain couples TRBV28 to TRBJ1-4; 9 nucleotides align to TRBD1. The junction had 7 bases not matched to a gene; V was cut back by 6 bases and J by 8 bases. The CDR3 runs to 14 residues. From germline, CDR1 is MDHEN and CDR2 SYDVKM. The CDR3 region has the DNA TGTGCCAGCAGAGGGACAGGGTGGAACGAAAAACTGTTTTTT. Translating it yields CASRGTGWNEKLFF.

As to this clone: A much larger clone is a single base away; this may be a read error. The genes are TRBV6-4 and TRBJ2-3, with 11 bases aligning to TRBD2. Germline V gives CDR1 MRHNA, CDR2 SNTAGT. The CDR3 sequence is 15 residues long. The CDR3 here is CASSAGLADTDMQYF. CDR3 in DNA: TGTGCCAGCAGCGCGGGACTAGCGGACACAGATATGCAGTATTTT.

The chain links TRBV19 to TRBJ1-4; no clear D gene. Germline V CDR1 and CDR2: LNHDA, SQIVND (reference sequence). Trimming cost V 5 bases and J 7 bases, with 11 bases left between them. CDR3 length equals 13 residues. The CDR3 reads CASSLVPGEKLFF. CDR3 nucleotide sequence: TGTGCCAGTAGTCTCGTCCCCGGTGAAAAACTGTTTTTT.

This chain uses TRBV28 with TRBJ1-5; D unclear. Trimming removed 5 bases from V and 0 bases from J, with 17 bases in between. The CDR3 sequence is 17 residues long. Germline loops: CDR1 MDHEN, CDR2 SYDVKM. In nucleotides, the CDR3 is TGTGCCAGCAGTCTCTTAATGGCGTTTTATAGCAATCAGCCCCAGCATTTT. It yields the protein CASSLLMAFYSNQPQHF.

This sequence joins TRBV12-3 or TRBV12-4 and TRBJ1-2, with TRBD1 as a possible D gene (6 bases). The V end lost 6 bases, the J end lost 7 bases, and 15 bases lay between the germline ends. The CDR3 runs 13 residues. DNA of the CDR3: TGTGCCAGCAGCTTGACTAAGGACAGTGGCTACACCTTC. It codes for CASSLTKDSGYTF.

In this sample, this clone turned up once. The chain employs TRBV6-5 and TRBJ2-7; D tentatively fits TRBD1 or TRBD2 (5 bases each). Germline CDR1 reads MNHEY; CDR2 reads SVGAGI. This CDR3 has 15 amino acids. Trimming cost V 5 bases and J 2 bases, with 16 bases left between them. CDR3 in DNA: TGTGCCAGCAGTCCCCCGGGACGGCCGCCCTACGAGCAGTACTTC. Translated: CASSPPGRPPYEQYF.

This clone was recorded a few times. The gene calls are TRBV18 and TRBJ2-1, with no clear D. V lost 3 bases and J lost 8, with 5 bases in between. Germline V lookup: CDR1 KGHSH, CDR2 LQKENI. This CDR3 has 11 amino acids. The CDR3 nucleotides are TGTGCCAGCTCACCCAAGGATGAGCAGTTCTTC. Translation gives CASSPKDEQFF.

The chain joins TRBV5-6 to TRBJ2-3, with D perhaps TRBD2 (7 bases). CDR3 length equals 16 residues. Trimming stripped 0 bases from V and 0 bases from J, with 11 bases between. Germline-derived CDR1 and CDR2 are SGHDT and YYEEEE. The CDR3 nucleotides read TGTGCCAGCAGCTTGGCCCGGGGGGCTAGCACAGATACGCAGTATTTT. Translation: CASSLARGASTDTQYF. Based on the CDR3 plus reference TRBV5-6 and TRBJ2-3, the full variable domain is DAGVTQSPTHLIKTRGQQVTLRCSPKSGHDTVSWYQQALGQGPQFIFQYYEEEERQRGNFPDRFSGHQFPNYSSELNVNALLLGDSALYLCASSLARGASTDTQYFGPGTRLTVL.

This chain connects TRBV29-1 to TRBJ1-1; no definite D call. Germline assignment: CDR1 SQVTM and CDR2 ANQGSEA. The germline V and J ends were trimmed by 5 bases and 2 bases, with 12 bases remaining between them. The CDR3 is made up of 13 amino acids. CDR3 sequence reads: CSVQQDLNTEAFF. The CDR3 DNA is TGCAGCGTTCAGCAGGATCTTAACACTGAAGCTTTCTTT.

The chain carries TRBV6-6 and TRBJ2-7, with TRBD1 as a possible D gene (5 bases). The CDR3 has 13 residues. CDR1 is MNHNY, CDR2 SVGAGI, per germline (reference sequence). The V and J ends lost 2 bases and 6 bases respectively, with 11 bases between them. The CDR3 coding sequence is TGTGCCAGCAGTTACGGACAAGGAAGCGAGCAGTACTTC. It codes for CASSYGQGSEQYF.

The chain uses TRBV14 and TRBJ1-1; unclear D gene. This CDR3 has 13 amino acids. Between the trimmed V and J ends, which lost 4 bases and 6 bases, there was a span of 12 bases. CDR1 and CDR2 (germline): SGHDN, FVKESK. The CDR3 region has the DNA TGTGCCAGCAGCCTTAGCTCGGGCCCTGAAGCTTTCTTT. Protein: CASSLSSGPEAFF. Using reference TRBV14 and TRBJ1-1 for the parts outside the CDR3, the full variable domain is EAGVTQFPSHSVIEKGQTVTLRCDPISGHDNLYWYRRVMGKEIKFLLHFVKESKQDESGMPNNRFLAERTGGTYSTLKVQPAELEDSGVYFCASSLSSGPEAFFGQGTRLTVV.

The chain employs TRBV7-6 and TRBJ2-5; D ambiguous. V lost 5 bases and J 4 bases, leaving 14 bases between the germline ends. Germline loops: CDR1 SGHVS, CDR2 FNYEAQ. CDR3 size: 14 residues. CDR3 residues: CASSIHGAGETQYF. CDR3 in DNA: TGTGCCAGCAGCATACACGGCGCCGGAGAGACCCAGTACTTC.

In its sample, this clone was seen once. Other DNA sequences in this sample translate to the same CDR3. The chain links TRBV30 to TRBJ2-7; D may be TRBD2 (6 bases). The CDR3 extends over 15 amino acids. V gave up 3 bases and J gave up 5 bases, with 20 bases separating them. Germline lookup yields CDR1 GTSNPN and CDR2 SVGIG (reference sequence). CDR3 bases: TGTGCCTGGAGCCGACCGGGGGTGGGAACTGACGAGCAGTACTTC. Its protein product is CAWSRPGVGTDEQYF.

This rearrangement joins TRBV6-6 to TRBJ1-6, with D maybe TRBD1 (5 bases). This CDR3 is built from 16 residues. Germline V CDR1 and CDR2: MNHNY, SVGAGI (reference sequence). The V and J ends lost 4 bases and 10 bases respectively, with 20 bases between them. CDR3 loop: CASSSTLGRGGSPLHF. The CDR3 DNA is TGTGCCAGCAGTTCCACTTTGGGGAGGGGCGGATCACCCCTCCACTTT.

The sample holds one count of this clone. The chain employs TRBV3-1 (or the pseudogene TRBV3-2) and TRBJ2-3; 7 positions match TRBD1. The CDR3 has 12 residues. Germline-derived CDR1 and CDR2 are LGHDT and YNNKEL (reference sequence). After removal of 8 bases from V and 5 bases from J, the junction contained 4 bases not matched to a gene. CDR3 sequence (DNA): TGTGCCAGCGGACAGGTTATAGATACGCAGTATTTT. Protein sequence: CASGQVIDTQYF.

The chain has TRBV4-3 and TRBJ2-7; 8 bases align to TRBD2. The CDR3 extends over 16 amino acids. V was pared by 2 bases and J by 3 bases, with 9 bases of the junction left unmatched. Germline CDR1 LGHNA, CDR2 YSLEER. CDR3 bases: TGCGCCAGCAGCCAAAGGCGGGGGGCGATGGGCTACGAGCAGTACTTC. This sequence encodes CASSQRRGAMGYEQYF.

The chain has TRBV2 and TRBJ1-2, with D possibly TRBD1 on 5 matching bases. Trimming removed 0 bases from V and 7 bases from J, with 15 bases in between. The length of the CDR3 is 15 residues. Germline V gene sequence: CDR1 SNHLY, CDR2 FYNNEI. The DNA of the CDR3 is TGTGCCAGCAGTGAAGCTCCGGCAGGGTCGTTTGGCTACACCTTC. This translates into CASSEAPAGSFGYTF.

The chain recombines TRBV7-2 with TRBJ2-3, with D unresolved. Germline-derived CDR1 and CDR2 are SGHTA and FQGNSA. This CDR3 has 12 residues. With 4 bases removed from V and 3 bases from J, the gap between germline ends came to 5 bases. The CDR3 DNA reads TGTGCCAGCAGCTCCCTTACAGATACGCAGTATTTT. Residues: CASSSLTDTQYF. Full variable domain (missing parts from reference TRBV7-2 and TRBJ2-3): GAGVSQSPSNKVTEKGKDVELRCDPISGHTALYWYRQSLGQGLEFLIYFQGNSAPDKSGLPSDRFSAERTGGSVSTLTIQRTQQEDSAVYLCASSSLTDTQYFGPGTRLTVL.

This clone has only a few counts. The chain couples TRBV5-1 to TRBJ2-7; possible D gene TRBD1, 5 bases. There are 14 residues in the CDR3. Germline-derived CDR1 and CDR2 are SGHRS and YFSETQ. V lost 7 bases and J lost 2, with 16 bases in between. This chain's CDR3 is CASSTAPGTYEQYF. CDR3 DNA: TGCGCCAGCTCCACCGCCCCAGGGACCTACGAGCAGTACTTC.

The CDR3 coding sequence is TGTGCCAGCAGCTCAAGGACAGGGCCAGGGGTTGGTGGAAACACCATATATTTT. It encodes CASSSRTGPGVGGNTIYF. V usage is TRBV7-8 and J usage is TRBJ1-3; 8 bases match TRBD1. Germline CDR1 SGHVS, CDR2 FQNEAQ. This CDR3 contains 18 residues. After removal of 4 bases from V and 3 bases from J, the junction contained 14 bases not matched to a gene.

V gene TRBV5-4 combines with J gene TRBJ2-1, with 10 bases identical to TRBD2. Germline V gene data show CDR1 as SGHNT and CDR2 as YYREEE (reference sequence). CDR3 length: 16 amino acids. Trimming removed 1 base from V and 3 bases from J; junction bases left unmatched: 4. CDR3 DNA sequence: TGTGCCAGCAGCTTGCGCTTAGCGGGGGGCTACAATGAGCAGTTCTTC. Protein: CASSLRLAGGYNEQFF.

A few counts support this clone. The J gene is TRBJ2-7, the V gene TRBV7-6; unclear D gene. Trimming removed 1 base from V and 5 bases from J, with 9 bases in between. The CDR3 runs 13 residues. Germline loops: CDR1 SGHVS, CDR2 FNYEAQ. CDR3 in amino acids: CASSLGDLHEQYF. The CDR3, as DNA: TGTGCCAGCAGCTTAGGGGATCTCCACGAGCAGTACTTC.

The genes are TRBV5-1 and TRBJ1-1; D not resolved. Germline CDR1 is SGHRS and CDR2 is YFSETQ. The CDR3 has 14 residues. V was shortened by 0 bases and J by 3 bases, with 9 bases between the two germline ends. CDR3 DNA sequence: TGCGCCAGCAGCTTGGTTGGGGAATACACTGAAGCTTTCTTT. Its translation is CASSLVGEYTEAFF.

The chain joins TRBV5-6 to TRBJ2-3; maybe TRBD2 (5 bases). Germline loops: CDR1 SGHDT, CDR2 YYEEEE. CDR3 length: 16 residues. Trimming stripped 0 bases from V and 6 bases from J, with 17 bases between. The CDR3: CASSLVGLRSGDTQYF. CDR3 sequence (DNA): TGTGCCAGCAGCTTGGTGGGCTTAAGGTCGGGGGATACGCAGTATTTT.